The entry below describes one T cell receptor beta chain. The clone's antigen remains unknown. No base quality information exists; no much larger clone differs at one position. For deep sequencing, each PBMC sample was run in six replicates, with libraries mostly built from about 480 ng of input genomic DNA. TCRbeta libraries were prepared with the immunoSEQ hsTCRbeta kit according to the manufacturer's instructions. The completed libraries were mixed into a single pool at 3 nM, then sequenced with an Illumina NovaSeq 6000 S4 flow cell. Turning to the authors' computational methods: Raw data preprocessing and quality control were performed with the immunoSEQ Analyzer. The analysis was restricted to productive rearrangements, with each unique CDR3 amino acid sequence defining a clonotype. Repertoire clonality was estimated as the Gini-Simpson index, which was computed with the R package tcR. Student's t test was used to compare Gini indices, while Pearson correlation assessed associations with tumor size change. TCRdb's version of the immuneACCESS table is confined to in-frame rearrangements and falls short of the full clone set. An unresolved V gene accounts for under half of the shortfall where checked; the remainder is of unknown origin. The V and J calls and the clone size are those of that table, but D and trimming were determined from the DNA. The sample data list more than 12,000 clones, and roughly 70% of these were observed just once. Clones ranked in the top ten supply about 3.2% of the sample.

The time point label here, explained by the study, means: after neoadjuvant nivolumab, at surgical resection. Patients were newly diagnosed with stage II-IVA oral cavity squamous cell carcinoma and had received no prior systemic or radiation treatment. The cohort consisted of patients with HPV-negative, locally advanced oral cavity squamous cell carcinoma. Peripheral blood mononuclear cells were analyzed directly and were not maintained or expanded in culture. The samples were obtained from a longitudinal correlative study of a single-arm phase II trial testing neoadjuvant nivolumab in oral cavity squamous cell carcinoma. Genomic DNA-based TCRbeta sequencing was performed on subject-matched pre- and post-treatment PBMCs and tumors from three responders and three non-responders. Peripheral blood mononuclear cells were collected before nivolumab treatment and again after treatment, at the time of surgery. The Maxwell RSC DNA from Cells kit was used to isolate genomic DNA from PBMCs.

CDR1 is given as MNHEY and CDR2 as SVGAGI, both from the germline V gene. Trimming at the junction amounts to 5 bases on V and 0 bases on J, and the germline ends lie 8 bases apart. The CDR3 spans 15 residues, from the cysteine through the phenylalanine. Only the CDR3 DNA stays, 45 bases, in frame from base 1. This sample is part of a study of neoadjuvant anti-PD-1 for oral cavity cancer (dated by TCRdb to 2020 to 2022). The study in broad terms: Three to four biweekly doses of nivolumab at 3 mg/kg were mostly administered to patients before curative-intent surgical resection. Under RECIST 1.1, patients with complete response, partial response or stable disease were classed as responders, and patients with progression were classed as non-responders. The parent correlative cohort had approximately twelve patients and a response rate of 33%. Patients who did not progress were given a fourth nivolumab dose at about day 43 and had definitive surgical resection on days 50-56.

What the study reported, not specific to this receptor: Only a few patients per response group were included in the TCR analyses, and the authors called for validation in larger cohorts. A higher pretreatment blood Treg/Th17 ratio correlated with both higher pretreatment blood TCRbeta clonality and lower post-treatment tumor TCRbeta clonality. After neoadjuvant nivolumab, significantly higher T cell clonality (Gini index) was found within PBMCs in non-responders than in responders.

The sequencing used PBMCs, collected after nivolumab (anti-PD-1) treatment. This sequence uses TRBV6-5 and TRBJ2-6; the D gene is possibly TRBD2, with 5 bases matching. This TCR came from a person aged 40-85 years with oral cavity squamous cell carcinoma. The encoded CDR3 is CASSTGYSGANVLTF. The bases read TGTGCCAGCAGTACGGGGTACTCTGGGGCCAACGTCCTGACTTTC.